Presented here are 30 T cell receptor beta chains from one specimen sequenced in a study of graft-versus-host responses after intestinal transplantation. TCRdb's table, derived via immunoSEQ multiplex PCR, lists solely in-frame clones and lacks some. The sample holds 7,500 to 9,000 clones, approximately 93% seen once. Material: PBMCs, obtained 11 days after intestinal transplantation. These receptors were taken from a human patient who received an intestinal transplant, so some T cells may come from the graft donor.

This chain uses TRBV6-5 with TRBJ1-1; the D gene is possibly TRBD1 (6 bases). The CDR3 extends over 13 amino acids. With 2 bases removed from V and 5 bases from J, the gap between germline ends came to 9 bases. From germline, CDR1 is MNHEY and CDR2 SVGAGI. The CDR3 nucleotides read TGTGCCAGCAGTTACGGGGGCTTGACTGAAGCTTTCTTT. Its protein product is CASSYGGLTEAFF.

This chain links TRBV28 with TRBJ2-3, with TRBD2 matching over 7 bases. V gave up 6 bases and J gave up 2 bases; unmatched junction bases: 11. This CDR3 has 16 amino acids. CDR1 and CDR2 (germline): MDHEN, SYDVKM. The CDR3 loop reads CASSQRGGLYTDTQYF. CDR3 DNA sequence: TGTGCCAGCAGCCAGCGGGGAGGGCTCTACACAGATACGCAGTATTTT.

The chain links TRBV10-2 to TRBJ2-3, with 7 bases lining up with TRBD1. Germline assignment: CDR1 WSHSY and CDR2 SAAADI. CDR3 length: 16 residues. Trimming took 5 bases from V and 2 from J; bases not matched to a gene: 10. CDR3 protein: CASSPQGWDYTDTQYF. The CDR3 nucleotides read TGCGCCAGCAGTCCACAGGGGTGGGATTACACAGATACGCAGTATTTT.

The chain uses TRBV7-6 and TRBJ2-1; TRBD1 agrees at 8 bases. Germline trimming cut 2 bases from V and 2 bases from J; bases unmatched to any gene: 5. Germline CDR1 SGHVS, CDR2 FNYEAQ. The CDR3 totals 16 residues. CDR3 protein: CASSLTDRETYNEQFF. As DNA, the CDR3 is TGTGCCAGCAGCTTAACGGACAGGGAAACCTACAATGAGCAGTTCTTC.

This chain connects TRBV21-1 to TRBJ2-2; the D call of TRBD2 is as the table states it, not checked on the DNA. TRBV21-1 is annotated as a pseudogene. The CDR3 runs to 17 residues. The CDR3 bases are TGTGCCAGCAGCAAAGCGCTTGGCGGGGGGTCGACCGGGGAGCTGTTTTTT. Translated: CASSKALGGGSTGELFF.

The DNA of the CDR3 is TGTGCCAGCAGCCCGGGGGGTCCCGGAACTGAAGCTTTCTTT. This codes for CASSPGGPGTEAFF. The chain joins TRBV7-9 to TRBJ1-1, with D tentatively TRBD1 (5 bases). The germline gives CDR1 SEHNR, CDR2 FQNEAQ (reference sequence). Trimming left V 5 bases short and J 5 bases short, with 15 bases between. There are 14 residues in the CDR3. Using reference TRBV7-9 and TRBJ1-1 for the parts outside the CDR3, the full variable domain is DTGVSQNPRHKITKRGQNVTFRCDPISEHNRLYWYRQTLGQGPEFLTYFQNEAQLEKSRLLSDRFSAERPKGSFSTLEIQRTEQGDSAMYLCASSPGGPGTEAFFGQGTRLTVV.

This chain connects TRBV28 to TRBJ2-7; possible D gene TRBD2, 6 bases. The CDR3 contains 17 residues. V lost 5 bases and J lost 4, with 24 bases in between. CDR1 and CDR2 from the germline V gene are MDHEN and SYDVKM. CDR3 residues: CASSPIHWLAWRYEQYF. The CDR3 coding sequence is TGTGCCAGCAGTCCGATTCATTGGCTAGCGTGGAGGTACGAGCAGTACTTC. The complete variable domain, with remaining parts taken from reference TRBV28 and TRBJ2-7, reads DVKVTQSSRYLVKRTGEKVFLECVQDMDHENMFWYRQDPGLGLRLIYFSYDVKMKEKGDIPEGYSVSREKKERFSLILESASTNQTSMYLCASSPIHWLAWRYEQYFGPGTRLTVT.

V and J are TRBV28 and TRBJ2-7, with D hard to call. Trimming shortened V by 1 base and J by 6 bases, and 4 bases separated the two germline ends. Germline CDR1 reads MDHEN; CDR2 reads SYDVKM. The CDR3 runs 11 residues. The CDR3 DNA sequence: TGTGCCAGCAGTTTATTATCCGAGCAGTACTTC. Translated, it gives CASSLLSEQYF.

This chain uses TRBV7-9 with TRBJ2-7; D not certain. CDR3 length equals 11 residues. Trimming stripped 4 bases from V and 4 bases from J, with 5 bases between. Germline CDR1 is SEHNR and CDR2 is FQNEAQ (reference sequence). CDR3 DNA: TGTGCCAGCAGCTCCGAGTACGAGCAGTACTTC. Its translation is CASSSEYEQYF.

The gene calls are TRBV19 and TRBJ1-6, with D maybe TRBD1 (5 bases). Trimming removed 5 bases at V and 4 bases at J, with 6 bases between. The CDR3 consists of 13 residues. Germline loops: CDR1 LNHDA, CDR2 SQIVND (reference sequence). The chain's CDR3 is CASSQGYNSPLHF. As DNA, the CDR3 is TGTGCCAGTAGTCAGGGTTATAATTCACCCCTCCACTTT.

This clone was counted a single time. The rearrangement uses TRBV4-1 and TRBJ1-5; 7 nucleotides align to TRBD1. With V trimmed by 0 bases and J by 4 bases, 6 bases remained unmatched. The CDR3 is 16 amino acids. Germline CDR1 is MGHRA and CDR2 is YSYEKL. The CDR3 bases are TGCGCCAGCAGCCAAGAATTGGGACAGATAAATCAGCCCCAGCATTTT. Translated, it gives CASSQELGQINQPQHF.

V is TRBV27 and J is TRBJ2-7; TRBD1 matches 9 bases. The trim removed 7 bases at V and 5 bases at J, leaving 6 bases unmatched. Germline loops: CDR1 MNHEY, CDR2 SMNVEV (reference sequence). The CDR3 consists of 13 residues. CDR3 DNA: TGTGCCAGCACCCTAAGGACAGGGGACGAGCAGTACTTC. This codes for CASTLRTGDEQYF.

The chain recombines TRBV7-2 with TRBJ1-1; D call uncertain. V lost 4 bases, J lost 4 bases, and 13 bases lay in between. Germline CDR1 reads SGHTA; CDR2 reads FQGNSA. There are 14 residues in the CDR3. The CDR3 DNA sequence: TGTGCCAGCAGCTATTTTGATTCGGGCACTGAAGCTTTCTTT. Translating gives CASSYFDSGTEAFF.

The chain couples TRBV4-1 to TRBJ1-5; D call uncertain. Per germline, CDR1 MGHRA and CDR2 YSYEKL. This CDR3 spans 14 amino acids. Deletions cut 0 bases from V and 7 bases from J, with 10 bases between. This CDR3 is CASSQELVRQPQHF. Here the CDR3 DNA reads TGCGCCAGCAGCCAAGAGCTAGTGCGGCAGCCCCAGCATTTT.

The chain has TRBV6-1 and TRBJ2-1; D is undetermined. Germline V gives CDR1 MNHNS, CDR2 SASEGT. Trimming left V 2 bases short and J 0 bases short, with 14 bases between. The CDR3 loop spans 17 amino acids. CDR3 protein: CASSEYLSTSSYNEQFF. The CDR3 DNA follows: TGTGCCAGCAGTGAATATTTAAGCACGAGCTCCTACAATGAGCAGTTCTTC.

V is TRBV10-3 and J is TRBJ1-4; D is undetermined. The length of the CDR3 is 14 residues. V was shortened by 4 bases and J by 0 bases, with 6 bases between the two germline ends. From germline, CDR1 is ENHRY and CDR2 SYGVKD. The CDR3 sequence is CAISGQATNEKLFF. CDR3 coding DNA: TGTGCCATCAGTGGACAAGCAACTAATGAAAAACTGTTTTTT.

This rearrangement joins TRBV10-3 to TRBJ2-3; 8 positions match TRBD2. The ends lost 7 bases at V and 3 bases at J; junction bases unmatched: 6. The CDR3 totals 14 residues. The V gene's germline CDR1 is ENHRY and CDR2 SYGVKD. In nucleotides, the CDR3 is TGTGCCATCACCCCCCGGGGGGGAACAGATACGCAGTATTTT. Amino acids: CAITPRGGTDTQYF.

The chain joins TRBV2 to TRBJ1-6, with D perhaps matching TRBD1 (5 bases). Trimming took off 4 bases at V and 8 bases at J, with 18 bases between the two ends. CDR3 size: 16 residues. Germline CDR1 is SNHLY and CDR2 is FYNNEI. For the CDR3, the DNA is TGTGCCAGCAGTGGTGCTCGCGACGGAGGGGATTCACCCCTCCACTTT. Amino acids: CASSGARDGGDSPLHF.

The chain combines TRBV18 with TRBJ1-2; D ambiguous. This CDR3 is 14 amino acids long. V was trimmed by 6 bases and J by 5 bases, leaving 16 bases between them. Germline V gene lookup returns CDR1 KGHSH and CDR2 LQKENI. CDR3 amino acids: CASSPNTFRYGYTF. Here the CDR3 DNA reads TGTGCCAGCTCTCCAAACACCTTTCGTTATGGCTACACCTTC.

V gene TRBV14 combines with J gene TRBJ2-1; TRBD2 aligns across 11 bases. The germline gives CDR1 SGHDN, CDR2 FVKESK. CDR3 size: 16 residues. V dropped 5 bases and J dropped 2; count of bases not matched to a gene: 5. The CDR3 DNA reads TGTGCCAGCAGCTCTCCGACTAGCGGGACCTACAATGAGCAGTTCTTC. Amino acid sequence: CASSSPTSGTYNEQFF.

V and J are TRBV7-8 and TRBJ1-3; TRBD1 agrees at 8 bases. The CDR3 consists of 15 residues. Germline assignment: CDR1 SGHVS and CDR2 FQNEAQ. V gave up 5 bases and J gave up 0 bases; unmatched junction bases: 3. Here the CDR3 DNA reads TGTGCCAGCAGCCCGACAGGGGCCTCTGGAAACACCATATATTTT. Its protein is CASSPTGASGNTIYF.

The V call is TRBV27, the J call TRBJ2-7; 9 nucleotides agree with TRBD1. This CDR3 contains 11 residues. V gave up 8 bases and J gave up 6 bases; unmatched junction bases: 2. Germline values: CDR1 MNHEY, CDR2 SMNVEV (reference sequence). CDR3 loop: CASGTGIEQYF. The CDR3 nucleotides are TGTGCCAGCGGGACAGGGATCGAGCAGTACTTC.

The rearrangement uses TRBV4-1 and TRBJ1-4; TRBD1 might be the D (5 bases). There are 14 residues in the CDR3. Trimming stripped 1 base from V and 6 bases from J, with 9 bases between. Germline V gene lookup returns CDR1 MGHRA and CDR2 YSYEKL. CDR3 in DNA: TGCGCCAGCAGCCAAGTCTCACAGGATGAAAAACTGTTTTTT. This encodes CASSQVSQDEKLFF.

CDR3 sequence reads: CASSPDGGVTDTQYF. The CDR3 DNA reads TGTGCCAGCAGTCCCGACGGGGGGGTCACAGATACGCAGTATTTT. The J gene is TRBJ2-3, the V gene TRBV6-5; 8 nucleotides line up with TRBD2. V lost 5 bases, J lost 2 bases, and 6 bases stayed unmatched. The germline CDR1 and CDR2 sequences are MNHEY and SVGAGI. The CDR3 covers 15 residues.

The CDR3 nucleotides are TGTGCCAGCAGCCCCGGGACAGGGGGCCTCCAGCCCCAGCATTTT. Translated, it gives CASSPGTGGLQPQHF. This chain joins TRBV6-5 and TRBJ1-5; TRBD1 matches at 12 bases. The CDR3 has 15 residues. V gave up 6 bases and J gave up 7 bases; unmatched junction bases: 7. Germline assignment: CDR1 MNHEY and CDR2 SVGAGI.

J is TRBJ2-5 and V is TRBV10-3; D may be TRBD1 (6 bases). Trimming took 5 bases from V and 4 from J, leaving 20 bases between them. The CDR3 contains 16 residues. The germline V gene has CDR1 ENHRY and CDR2 SYGVKD. CDR3 bases: TGTGCCATCAGTCCAGGGGCAGGGGTGGTGGGAGAGACCCAGTACTTC. It is translated as CAISPGAGVVGETQYF.

The chain is built from TRBV7-9 and TRBJ2-7, with D perhaps TRBD2 (6 bases). Germline CDR1 SEHNR, CDR2 FQNEAQ (reference sequence). Trimming left V 5 bases short and J 2 bases short, with 10 bases between. The length of the CDR3 is 13 residues. The DNA for the CDR3 is TGTGCCAGCAGCCTCACGGGGGCCTACGAGCAGTACTTC. Its translation is CASSLTGAYEQYF.

This sequence joins TRBV2 and TRBJ2-1, with a weak D call TRBD1 (6 bases). The CDR3 spans 16 residues. Trimming took 6 bases from V and 0 from J, leaving 15 bases between them. Germline lookup yields CDR1 SNHLY and CDR2 FYNNEI. The CDR3 DNA follows: TGTGCCAGCAGCCAAAGAAGGGGGAGCTCCTACAATGAGCAGTTCTTC. This gives the protein CASSQRRGSSYNEQFF.

The J gene is TRBJ1-1, the V gene TRBV19, with D uncertain. V lost 6 bases, J lost 5 bases, and 16 bases lay in between. Per the germline V gene, CDR1 is LNHDA and CDR2 is SQIVND (reference sequence). This CDR3 spans 14 amino acids. This CDR3 is CASRPAPELTEAFF. CDR3 in DNA: TGTGCCAGTAGGCCCGCACCTGAGTTAACTGAAGCTTTCTTT. Based on the CDR3 plus reference TRBV19 and TRBJ1-1, the full variable domain is DGGITQSPKYLFRKEGQNVTLSCEQNLNHDAMYWYRQDPGQGLRLIYYSQIVNDFQKGDIAEGYSVSREKKESFPLTVTSAQKNPTAFYLCASRPAPELTEAFFGQGTRLTVV.

This clone has a single count. The chain employs TRBV2 and TRBJ2-5; D is possibly TRBD1 (6 bases). In germline, CDR1 is SNHLY, CDR2 FYNNEI. V lost 3 bases and J lost 4, with 15 bases in between. The CDR3 has 15 residues. CDR3 loop: CASSDNRVVPETQYF. The CDR3 region has the DNA TGTGCCAGCAGTGACAACAGGGTAGTCCCAGAGACCCAGTACTTC.